This entry features one TCR beta chain sequence. No antigen is known for it. The data derive from a study of T cells expressing NK-cell markers. Study-level information: Of eight sequenced donors, seven were HCMV-seropositive and one HCMV-seronegative.

This CDR3 has 13 amino acids. Synthesis of TCR beta cDNA relied on 5'RACE template switching carrying UMIs. From the 5' RACE reads, TCRdb lists one entry per CDR3 protein and no DNA. The sample data list 500,000 to 600,000 distinct CDR3 sequences. Notes on the study in general: These clonotypes also led the CD3+CD56-NKG2C+ fraction in a handful of donors.

The clonotype comes from a young man in good health. This rearrangement joins TRBV12-3 or TRBV12-4 to TRBJ2-5; lacking DNA, the TRBD1 call made by TCRdb goes unchecked. The sample was blood T cells: a sorted CD56 or NKG2C T cell subset, CD4+ or CD8+ T cells, or bulk PBMC T cells (not recorded which). CDR3: CASSLTYRETQYF.